This T cell receptor (beta chain) was documented in a study of Graves' ophthalmopathy and Graves' hyperthyroidism. This clonotype was counted ten times or more. The study amplified TCR beta CDR3 regions using RNA transcripts. Amplification began with first-round RT-PCR using HTBI primers, then second-round multiplex PCR was performed. Via MiXCR, TCRdb re-called the multiplex PCR reads, giving one row per CDR3 protein. The repertoire holds some 200,000 distinct CDR3 sequences, with over 25% as singletons. Sequenced input: peripheral blood. The receptor was isolated from a man between 45 and 60 years old with Graves' ophthalmopathy.

The CDR3 bases are TGTGCCACCAGTGATTTGCCCGGGCGGCGTACCTACGAGCAGTACTTC. It translates to CATSDLPGRRTYEQYF. The chain has TRBV24-1 and TRBJ2-7; D unresolved. Germline V CDR1 and CDR2: KGHDR, SFDVKD. Trimming removed 0 bases at V and 2 bases at J, with 13 bases between. CDR3 length: 16 residues.